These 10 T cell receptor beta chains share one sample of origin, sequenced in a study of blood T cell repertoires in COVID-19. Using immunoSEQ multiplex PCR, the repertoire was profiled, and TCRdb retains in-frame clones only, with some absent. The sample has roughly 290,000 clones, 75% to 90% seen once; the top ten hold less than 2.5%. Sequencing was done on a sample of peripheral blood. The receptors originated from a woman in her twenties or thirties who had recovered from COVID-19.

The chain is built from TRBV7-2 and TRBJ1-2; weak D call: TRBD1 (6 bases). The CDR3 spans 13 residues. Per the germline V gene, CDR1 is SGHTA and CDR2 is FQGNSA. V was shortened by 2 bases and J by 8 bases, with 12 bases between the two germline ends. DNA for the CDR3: TGTGCCAGCAGCTTAAGCGGGGGCCGGGGCTACACCTTC. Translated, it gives CASSLSGGRGYTF. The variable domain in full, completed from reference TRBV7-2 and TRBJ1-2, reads GAGVSQSPSNKVTEKGKDVELRCDPISGHTALYWYRQSLGQGLEFLIYFQGNSAPDKSGLPSDRFSAERTGGSVSTLTIQRTQQEDSAVYLCASSLSGGRGYTFGSGTRLTVV.

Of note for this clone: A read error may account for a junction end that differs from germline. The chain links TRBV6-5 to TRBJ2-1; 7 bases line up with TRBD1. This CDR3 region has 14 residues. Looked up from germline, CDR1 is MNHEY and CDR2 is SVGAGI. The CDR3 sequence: CASSRPIQGHLQIF. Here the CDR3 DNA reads TGTGCCAGCAGTCGCCCAATACAGGGGCATTTACAGATCTTC.

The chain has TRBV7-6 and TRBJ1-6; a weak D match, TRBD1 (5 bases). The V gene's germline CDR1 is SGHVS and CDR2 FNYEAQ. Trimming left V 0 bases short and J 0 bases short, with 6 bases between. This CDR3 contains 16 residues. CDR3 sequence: CASSLADSSYNSPLHF. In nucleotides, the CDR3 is TGTGCCAGCAGCTTAGCTGACAGCTCCTATAATTCACCCCTCCACTTT.

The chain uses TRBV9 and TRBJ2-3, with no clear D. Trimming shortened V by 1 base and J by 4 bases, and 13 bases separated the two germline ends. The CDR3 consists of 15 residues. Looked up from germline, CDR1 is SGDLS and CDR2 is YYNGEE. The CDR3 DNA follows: TGTGCCAGCAGCGTAACCGGCCACGAGGCAGATACGCAGTATTTT. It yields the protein CASSVTGHEADTQYF.

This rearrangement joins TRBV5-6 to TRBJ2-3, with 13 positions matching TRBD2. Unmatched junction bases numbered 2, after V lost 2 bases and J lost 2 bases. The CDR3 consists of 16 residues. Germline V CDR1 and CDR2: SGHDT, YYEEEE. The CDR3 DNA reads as TGTGCCAGCAGCTTCGGGACTAGCGGGATCACAGATACGCAGTATTTT. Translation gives CASSFGTSGITDTQYF.

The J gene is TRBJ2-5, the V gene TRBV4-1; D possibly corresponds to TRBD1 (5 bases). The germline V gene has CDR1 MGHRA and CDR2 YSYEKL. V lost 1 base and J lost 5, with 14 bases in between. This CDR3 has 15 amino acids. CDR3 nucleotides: TGCGCCAGCAGCCAAGTAGGGGTTATAGGGGAGACCCAGTACTTC. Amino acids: CASSQVGVIGETQYF.

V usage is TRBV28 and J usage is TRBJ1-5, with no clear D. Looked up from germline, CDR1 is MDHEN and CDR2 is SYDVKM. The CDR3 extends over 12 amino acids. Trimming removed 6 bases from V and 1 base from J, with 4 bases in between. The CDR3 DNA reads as TGTGCCAGCAGGGAGAGCAATCAGCCCCAGCATTTT. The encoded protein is CASRESNQPQHF.

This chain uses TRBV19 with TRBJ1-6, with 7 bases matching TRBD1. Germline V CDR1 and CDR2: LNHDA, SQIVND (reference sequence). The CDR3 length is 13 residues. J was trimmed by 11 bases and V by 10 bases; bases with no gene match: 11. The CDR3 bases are TGTGCCACCGCTACCGGGACAGAGGCACCCCTCCACTTT. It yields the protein CATATGTEAPLHF.

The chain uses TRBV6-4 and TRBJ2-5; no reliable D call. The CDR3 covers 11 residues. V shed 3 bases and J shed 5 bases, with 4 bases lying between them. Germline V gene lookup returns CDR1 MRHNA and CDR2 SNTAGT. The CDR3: CASSERETQYF. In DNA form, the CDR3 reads TGTGCCAGCAGTGAACGGGAGACCCAGTACTTC.

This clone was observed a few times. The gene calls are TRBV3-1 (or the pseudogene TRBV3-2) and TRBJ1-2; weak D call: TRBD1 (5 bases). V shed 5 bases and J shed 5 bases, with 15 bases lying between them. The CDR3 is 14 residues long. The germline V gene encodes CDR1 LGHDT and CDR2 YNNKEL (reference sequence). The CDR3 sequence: CASSDLTARYGYTF. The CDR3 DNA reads TGTGCCAGCAGCGACCTGACAGCTCGATATGGCTACACCTTC.